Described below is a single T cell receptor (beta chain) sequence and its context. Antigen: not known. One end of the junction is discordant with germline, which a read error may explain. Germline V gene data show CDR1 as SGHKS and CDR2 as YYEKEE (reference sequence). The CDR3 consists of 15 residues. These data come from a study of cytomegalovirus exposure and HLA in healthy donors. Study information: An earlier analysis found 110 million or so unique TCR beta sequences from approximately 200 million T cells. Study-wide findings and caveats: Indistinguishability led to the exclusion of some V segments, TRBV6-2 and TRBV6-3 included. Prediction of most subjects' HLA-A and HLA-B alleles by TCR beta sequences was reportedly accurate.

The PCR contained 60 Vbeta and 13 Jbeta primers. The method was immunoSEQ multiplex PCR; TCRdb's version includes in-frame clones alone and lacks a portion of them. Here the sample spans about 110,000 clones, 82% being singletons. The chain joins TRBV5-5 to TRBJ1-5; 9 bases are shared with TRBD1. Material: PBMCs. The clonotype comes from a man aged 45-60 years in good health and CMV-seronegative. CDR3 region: CASRLGDREGQPQHF. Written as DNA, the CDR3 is TGTGCCAGCCGCTTAGGGGACAGGGAAGGACAGCCCCAGCATTTT.